These 32 T cell receptor beta chains originate from one sample sequenced in a study of molecular identifiers for immune sequencing clone quantification. TCRdb recomputed calls from the PCR reads with MiXCR, one row per CDR3 protein. The table records just over 35,000 distinct CDR3 sequences, about 18% of them present only once. The source material was naive CD8+ T cells from blood, with Jurkat cell RNA spiked in. Documented subset: FACS-sorted CD8+CD4-CCR7+CD45RA+ naive T cells. The source is a human donor in good health. Some libraries in this study had Jurkat cell RNA spiked in.

On this clonotype: A single base separates this from a much larger clone, so it may be a read error. The chain has TRBV27 and TRBJ1-1; D gene unclear. Germline CDR1 MNHEY, CDR2 SMNVEV (reference sequence). This CDR3 spans 13 amino acids. Trimming took off 6 bases at V and 7 bases at J, with 15 bases between the two ends. Here the CDR3 reads CASRSPGGGEAFF. The CDR3 DNA follows: TGTGCCAGCAGATCCCCAGGCGGTGGTGAAGCTTTCTTT.

The rearrangement uses TRBV7-9 and TRBJ2-7; D might be TRBD2 (6 bases). There are 15 residues in the CDR3. V gave up 2 bases and J gave up 0 bases, with 11 bases separating them. Germline CDR1 reads SEHNR; CDR2 reads FQNEAQ (reference sequence). The DNA for the CDR3 is TGTGCCAGCAGCTTACCTAGCGTGAGCTCCTACGAGCAGTACTTC. Its protein is CASSLPSVSSYEQYF.

This clonotype was picked up many times. Here the CDR3 reads CSVELGSESTYEQYF. The CDR3 region has the DNA TGCAGCGTTGAGTTAGGGTCAGAGAGTACCTACGAGCAGTACTTC. This sequence joins TRBV29-1 and TRBJ2-7; D gene uncertain. This CDR3 has 15 amino acids. Germline CDR1 SQVTM, CDR2 ANQGSEA. Deletions cut 3 bases from V and 2 bases from J, with 17 bases between.

This clonotype has a count of ten or more. The CDR3 spells CASRKGEDTQYF. The CDR3 DNA reads as TGTGCCAGCAGAAAGGGAGAGGATACGCAGTATTTT. This chain joins TRBV6-2 or TRBV6-3 and TRBJ2-3; possible D gene TRBD2, 5 bases. CDR1 and CDR2 from the germline V gene are MNHEY and SVGEGT. V was clipped by 6 bases and J by 6 bases, with 10 bases between them. The CDR3 runs to 12 residues.

Comment on this clonotype: A junction end diverges from the germline sequence, so it may reflect a read error. The chain joins TRBV6-1 to TRBJ2-7; D is possibly TRBD2 (6 bases). The CDR3 extends over 15 amino acids. The germline gives CDR1 MNHNS, CDR2 SASEGT. The CDR3 spells CASSEARGSGYEQYF. As DNA, the CDR3 is TGCGCCAGCAGTGAAGCGCGTGGGAGCGGGTACGAGCAGTACTTC.

At least ten counts were recorded for this clonotype. The V call is TRBV27, the J call TRBJ2-3, with 10 bases identical to TRBD2. The CDR3 runs 17 residues. V was clipped by 5 bases and J by 0 bases; unmatched bases: 8. The germline CDR1 and CDR2 sequences are MNHEY and SMNVEV (reference sequence). CDR3 region: CASSPGTSDISTDTQYF. The CDR3 DNA is TGTGCCAGCAGTCCCGGGACTAGCGACATTAGCACAGATACGCAGTATTTT.

This clonotype showed up many times. The CDR3 sequence: CASSHGLAGSDYNEQFF. CDR3 coding DNA: TGTGCCAGCAGTCATGGGCTAGCGGGATCCGACTACAATGAGCAGTTCTTC. The chain has TRBV28 and TRBJ2-1; TRBD2 agrees at 9 bases. J gave up 3 bases and V 5 bases, and 11 bases lay outside the gene matches. Per the germline V gene, CDR1 is MDHEN and CDR2 is SYDVKM. The CDR3 consists of 17 residues.

This clonotype came up once. Being one base from a much bigger clone, this may be a read error. The J gene is TRBJ2-3, the V gene TRBV9; 9 positions agree with TRBD2. From germline, CDR1 is SGDLS and CDR2 YYNGEE. CDR3 length: 16 residues. V lost 3 bases, J lost 4 bases, and 9 bases stayed unmatched. Here the CDR3 reads CASSAPPAGGPDTQYF. CDR3 coding DNA: TGTGCCAGCAGCGCCCCACCAGCGGGGGGCCCAGATACGCAGTATTTT.

This clonotype was counted only a few times. V is TRBV3-1 and J is TRBJ2-7, with TRBD1 matching over 7 bases. The CDR3 has 16 amino acids. The V segment lost 4 bases and the J segment 5 bases; nucleotides outside the gene matches: 14. Germline assignment: CDR1 LGHDT and CDR2 YNNKEL (reference sequence). The CDR3 reads CASSPTLMDRRHEQYF. CDR3 nucleotides: TGTGCCAGCAGCCCAACGCTTATGGACAGGAGGCACGAGCAGTACTTC.

On this clonotype: Being one base from a much bigger clone, this may be a read error. The CDR3 does not end in the conserved phenylalanine or tryptophan, so this is likely a read error. CDR3 in amino acids: CATQPPEEAYNEQFL. The DNA of the CDR3 is TGTGCCACCCAACCGCCCGAGGAAGCCTACAATGAGCAGTTCCTC. V gene TRBV6-2 or TRBV6-3 combines with J gene TRBJ2-1; no clear D. Germline V gene lookup returns CDR1 MNHEY and CDR2 SVGEGT. The length of the CDR3 is 15 residues. Trimming removed 10 bases from V and 2 bases from J, with 18 bases in between.

This clonotype was recorded many times. The J gene is TRBJ1-4, the V gene TRBV7-6, with D tentatively TRBD1 (5 bases). Per the germline V gene, CDR1 is SGHVS and CDR2 is FNYEAQ. This CDR3 has 18 amino acids. Trimming removed 5 bases from V and 4 bases from J, with 23 bases in between. The CDR3 DNA reads as TGTGCCAGCAGCCCAGTCGGGGGGATCGTTGGACTTAATGAAAAACTGTTTTTT. Protein: CASSPVGGIVGLNEKLFF.

A note on this clonotype: At one end the junction does not follow the germline gene, possibly because of a read error. The V and J genes are TRBV6-2 or TRBV6-3 and TRBJ2-1; D possibly matches TRBD1 or TRBD2 (5 bases each). Per germline, CDR1 MNHEY and CDR2 SVGEGT. The CDR3 covers 16 residues. The CDR3 region has the DNA TGTGCCAGCAGTTACCGGGACGATTCCCAGCCCTATGAGCCGTTCTTC. It encodes CASSYRDDSQPYEPFF.

At least ten counts were recorded for this clonotype. DNA of the CDR3: TGTGCCAGCAGTTTAAGCGGGGCTCCGGTCCTACAAGAGACCCAGTACTTC. Its translation is CASSLSGAPVLQETQYF. The V call is TRBV27, the J call TRBJ2-5; 7 bases agree with TRBD2. The trim removed 2 bases at V and 2 bases at J, leaving 11 bases unmatched. Germline loops: CDR1 MNHEY, CDR2 SMNVEV (reference sequence). The CDR3 runs 17 residues.

This clonotype appeared once. This sequence may be a read error, since a much larger clone differs from it by one base. The chain carries TRBV20-1 and TRBJ2-1, with D possibly TRBD2 on 5 matching bases. The CDR3 sequence is 15 residues long. V gave up 8 bases and J gave up 2 bases, with 19 bases separating them. Germline V gives CDR1 DFQATT, CDR2 SNEGSKA (reference sequence). CDR3 loop: CSSLRAADAYNEQFF. In DNA, the CDR3 is TGCAGTTCATTGCGGGCAGCAGATGCCTACAATGAGCAGTTCTTC.

This clonotype was seen a few times. The CDR3 region has the DNA TGTGCCAGCAGTGGGCGGACTAGCGGCTCCACAGATACGCAGTATTTT. Residues: CASSGRTSGSTDTQYF. The chain combines TRBV12-3 or TRBV12-4 with TRBJ2-3, with 10 nucleotides matching TRBD2. The CDR3 runs to 16 residues. V lost 5 bases and J lost 2; bases outside the gene matches: 7.

This chain connects TRBV27 to TRBJ1-5, with no clear D. Per the germline V gene, CDR1 is MNHEY and CDR2 is SMNVEV (reference sequence). The V gene lost 8 bases and the J gene lost 4 bases, with 12 bases spanning the gap. CDR3 length: 13 residues. The CDR3 coding sequence is TGTGCCAGCGGTCTGTATCCTAATCAGCCCCAGCATTTT. Amino acids: CASGLYPNQPQHF.

Notes on this clonotype: This may be a read error, as it is one base from a much larger clone. This sequence joins TRBV4-3 and TRBJ2-7, with D possibly TRBD1 on 5 matching bases. From germline, CDR1 is LGHNA and CDR2 YSLEER. This CDR3 has 13 residues. Trimming removed 2 bases at V and 2 bases at J, with 7 bases between. As DNA, the CDR3 is TGCGCCAGCAGCCAAACACAGGCCTACGAGCAGTACTTC. Translating gives CASSQTQAYEQYF.

This clonotype appeared many times. CDR3 sequence (DNA): TGCAGCGCCCTCCCCCCGACATCTTATGAGCAGTTCTTC. It encodes CSALPPTSYEQFF. The chain uses TRBV29-1 and TRBJ2-1; D unclear. Between the trimmed V and J ends, which lost 7 bases and 8 bases, there was a span of 18 bases. Germline loops: CDR1 SQVTM, CDR2 ANQGSEA. The CDR3 extends over 13 amino acids.

This clonotype was recorded at least ten times. The genes are TRBV6-5 and TRBJ2-2, with 10 bases fitting TRBD2. The germline V gene encodes CDR1 MNHEY and CDR2 SVGAGI. V trimming: 6 bases; J trimming: 6 bases; junction bases outside the gene matches: 7. The CDR3 runs to 15 residues. CDR3 sequence: CASSPGLARAGELFF. The CDR3, as DNA: TGTGCCAGCAGCCCGGGACTAGCGAGGGCCGGGGAGCTGTTTTTT.

The table lists this clonotype with many counts. V gene TRBV24-1 combines with J gene TRBJ2-2; 8 nucleotides align to TRBD2. Germline-derived CDR1 and CDR2 are KGHDR and SFDVKD. The V segment lost 7 bases and the J segment 5 bases; nucleotides outside the gene matches: 2. The CDR3 runs 13 residues. The CDR3 region is CATRAGGTGELFF. The CDR3 bases are TGTGCCACCAGGGCGGGAGGAACCGGGGAGCTGTTTTTT.

V gene TRBV12-3 or TRBV12-4 combines with J gene TRBJ2-3; TRBD2 is a possible D gene (6 bases). The CDR3 runs 16 residues. V lost 3 bases to trimming and J lost 2 bases, with 15 bases between them. The chain's CDR3 is CASSFVPSANTDTQYF. CDR3 DNA: TGTGCCAGCAGTTTTGTTCCTAGCGCGAACACAGATACGCAGTATTTT.

This clonotype was found many times. The gene calls are TRBV5-8 and TRBJ2-5, with TRBD1 matching 9 bases. The CDR3 loop spans 18 amino acids. J was trimmed by 2 bases and V by 5 bases; bases with no gene match: 16. The germline CDR1 and CDR2 sequences are SGHTS and YDEGEE. CDR3 bases: TGTGCCAGCAGTCCCGGCCCAAGGACAGGGGTTGTGCAAGAGACCCAGTACTTC. It codes for CASSPGPRTGVVQETQYF.

This clonotype was found a few times. The rearrangement uses TRBV5-4 and TRBJ2-7; D is unresolved. V was trimmed by 4 bases and J by 6 bases, leaving 11 bases between them. CDR3 length equals 12 residues. Per germline, CDR1 SGHNT and CDR2 YYREEE (reference sequence). CDR3 amino acids: CASSVSYGEQYF. The CDR3, as DNA: TGTGCCAGCAGCGTATCCTACGGCGAGCAGTACTTC.

This clonotype was found many times. The CDR3 DNA follows: TGCGCCAGCAGCCAGGCCAGGGTTACCGGGGAGCTGTTTTTT. It encodes CASSQARVTGELFF. The rearrangement joins TRBV4-3 to TRBJ2-2; TRBD1 is a possible D gene (5 bases). Germline V gene lookup returns CDR1 LGHNA and CDR2 YSLEER. Trimming took 3 bases from V and 5 from J, leaving 10 bases between them. This CDR3 region has 14 residues.

This clonotype occurred many times. CDR3 bases: TGTGCCAGCAGCCCCGGGTTGGCTGAAGCTTTCTTT. Translated: CASSPGLAEAFF. The chain is built from TRBV9 and TRBJ1-1; no reliable D call. CDR1 is SGDLS and CDR2 is YYNGEE in the germline V gene. The CDR3 is 12 residues long. V was shortened by 4 bases and J by 6 bases, with 10 bases between the two germline ends.

This clonotype was observed many times. The chain carries TRBV5-1 and TRBJ2-1, with TRBD2 matching over 9 bases. Germline V lookup: CDR1 SGHRS, CDR2 YFSETQ. The ends lost 0 bases at V and 8 bases at J; junction bases unmatched: 6. CDR3 length: 15 residues. The CDR3 is CASSLDVAGDDEQFF. The DNA for the CDR3 is TGCGCCAGCAGCTTGGATGTAGCGGGAGATGATGAGCAGTTCTTC.

This clonotype was counted a few times. The rearrangement joins TRBV15 to TRBJ2-3; D perhaps matches TRBD2 (6 bases). V gave up 3 bases and J gave up 4 bases, with 23 bases separating them. Germline lookup yields CDR1 LNHNV and CDR2 YYDKDF (reference sequence). This CDR3 region has 18 residues. This chain's CDR3 is CATSSYGTVASEPDTQYF. CDR3 DNA: TGTGCCACCAGCAGTTATGGCACGGTGGCTAGCGAGCCAGATACGCAGTATTTT.

This clonotype was detected many times. The CDR3 loop reads CAWSRTSGMETQYF. CDR3 sequence (DNA): TGTGCCTGGAGTCGGACTAGCGGGATGGAGACCCAGTACTTC. The J gene is TRBJ2-5, the V gene TRBV30; 12 bases align to TRBD2. Germline-derived CDR1 and CDR2 are GTSNPN and SVGIG (reference sequence). This CDR3 spans 14 amino acids. With 2 bases clipped from V and 5 bases from J, the junction kept 3 bases outside the gene matches.

This clonotype was counted once. A much larger clonotype is one base distant, so this may be a read error. J is TRBJ2-7 and V is TRBV5-6; D is unresolved. The CDR3 is 11 amino acids. Germline CDR1 and CDR2: SGHDT and YYEEEE. The CDR3: CAGSLDYEQYF. The CDR3 nucleotides read TGTGCCGGCAGCTTGGACTACGAGCAGTACTTC. The variable domain in full, completed from reference TRBV5-6 and TRBJ2-7, reads DAGVTQSPTHLIKTRGQQVTLRCSPKSGHDTVSWYQQALGQGPQFIFQYYEEEERQRGNFPDRFSGHQFPNYSSELNVNALLLGDSALYLCAGSLDYEQYFGPGTRLTVT.

The table lists this clonotype with many counts. V is TRBV4-1 and J is TRBJ1-5, with D uncertain. The CDR3 spans 15 residues. Per germline, CDR1 MGHRA and CDR2 YSYEKL. The V gene lost 0 bases and the J gene lost 3 bases, with 9 bases spanning the gap. This chain's CDR3 is CASSQERHLNQPQHF. The CDR3 DNA reads TGCGCCAGCAGCCAAGAAAGACACCTCAATCAGCCCCAGCATTTT.

This clonotype was counted many times. The J gene is TRBJ2-3, the V gene TRBV7-9; no firm D call. The CDR3 has 14 amino acids. Per the germline V gene, CDR1 is SEHNR and CDR2 is FQNEAQ (reference sequence). V dropped 1 base and J dropped 0 bases, with 5 bases sitting between them. CDR3 loop: CASSLDPSTDTQYF. CDR3 sequence (DNA): TGTGCCAGCAGCTTAGATCCGAGCACAGATACGCAGTATTTT.

The table lists this clonotype with many counts. The chain couples TRBV29-1 to TRBJ2-7; D gene unclear. This CDR3 region has 13 residues. Germline V CDR1 and CDR2: SQVTM, ANQGSEA. V lost 4 bases and J lost 2, with 12 bases in between. The CDR3: CSVVGVGAYEQYF. In nucleotides, the CDR3 is TGCAGCGTTGTAGGCGTCGGAGCCTACGAGCAGTACTTC.